This T cell receptor (beta chain) was sequenced for a study of blood T cells in healthy people across ages. Next came a second PCR, run for roughly 7 to 12 cycles, which used a sample-barcoded 5' primer along with a J-beta primer mix. Every cDNA was tagged by a template-switch adaptor with 12 random nucleotides. TCRdb reanalysed the 5' RACE reads using MiXCR and keeps one entry per CDR3 protein. The sample holds around 1,800,000 distinct CDR3 sequences, more than 35% seen once. V was pared by 0 bases and J by 0 bases, with 13 bases between. Germline assignment: CDR1 LGHNA and CDR2 YSLEER. This CDR3 spans 17 amino acids.

The V gene is TRBV4-3, the J gene TRBJ2-3; D is perhaps TRBD1 or TRBD2 (6 bases each). The sequencing sample was made of blood. This receptor was obtained from a human donor in good health. The CDR3 region has the DNA TGCGCCAGCAGCCAAGATTATGGGGGGCGGAGCACAGATACGCAGTATTTT. This sequence encodes CASSQDYGGRSTDTQYF.